The present TCR beta chain was sequenced within a study of Tregs in tolerant kidney transplant recipients. CD4+CD25+CD127- Tregs, CD4+CD25- non-Tregs, CD4 and CD8 cells were sorted. Thawed PBMCs were rested overnight at 37°C with 200 to 250 IU/ml IL-2 before regulatory T cell sorting. As concerns this clone: The antigen remains unidentified.

The study's findings and limits: Findings come from small patient numbers and require larger validation. Biological reproducibility was not directly addressed in this study.

TCRdb's table, derived via immunoSEQ multiplex PCR, lists solely in-frame clones and lacks some. The repertoire holds fewer than 100,000 clones, 85% to 95% seen once, with 0.34% in the top ten. The CDR3 has 12 amino acids. Trimming stripped 6 bases from V and 4 bases from J, with 10 bases between. The germline CDR1 and CDR2 sequences are SNHLY and FYNNEI. This clonotype originated in a human donor who received a combined kidney and bone marrow transplant. The chain joins TRBV2 to TRBJ2-7; maybe TRBD1 (5 bases). The input for sequencing was Tregs from blood, taken before the transplant. Here the CDR3 reads CASRSGAYEQYF. CDR3 sequence (DNA): TGTGCCAGCAGGAGTGGGGCGTACGAGCAGTACTTC.